The rows below give T cell receptor beta chains drawn from one sample of a study of T cell changes during pregnancy in multiple sclerosis. Using immunoSEQ multiplex PCR, the repertoire was profiled, and TCRdb retains in-frame clones only, with some absent. The sample holds some 35,000 clones; approximately 89% are singletons and the top ten take 0.6% to 1%. The material sequenced was CD4+ T cells from peripheral blood mononuclear cells, taken after pregnancy. The receptors were sampled from a female donor in good health, enrolled as a control in a pregnancy study. Each CDR3 is given with its conserved first and last residue. The D gene is left open where the match is weak. A clone size is listed for some rows: how often the clone was seen (once, few, many), or a class if it is expanded.

size: once
D: .
J: TRBJ2-1
V: TRBV6-5
length: 12
CDR3: CTSSQVWDEQFF
DNA: TGTACCAGCTCCCAGGTATGGGATGAGCAGTTCTTC

size: .
D: .
J: TRBJ2-5
V: TRBV5-1
length: 14
CDR3: CASSSNILPETQYF
DNA: TGCGCCAGCAGCTCGAACATCCTCCCAGAGACCCAGTACTTC

size: few
D: .
J: TRBJ2-7
V: TRBV4-2
length: 16
CDR3: CASSQDLRKGAYEQYF
DNA: TGTGCCAGCAGCCAAGATTTAAGAAAAGGGGCCTACGAGCAGTACTTC

size: .
D: .
J: TRBJ2-7
V: TRBV9
length: 13
CDR3: CASSVGGTYEQYF
DNA: TGTGCCAGCAGCGTAGGGGGCACCTACGAGCAGTACTTC

size: .
D: TRBD2
J: TRBJ2-1
V: TRBV19
length: 15
CDR3: CASSIYGLAGDEQFF
DNA: TGTGCCAGTAGTATATACGGACTAGCGGGAGATGAGCAGTTCTTC

size: .
D: .
J: TRBJ2-2
V: TRBV2
length: 16
CDR3: CASSVWAPGSTGELFF
DNA: TGTGCCAGCAGTGTTTGGGCTCCTGGTAGCACCGGGGAGCTGTTTTTT

size: .
D: .
J: TRBJ2-5
V: TRBV27
length: 15
CDR3: CASSSLSTRMETQYF
DNA: TGTGCCAGCAGTTCCCTCTCGACTCGGATGGAGACCCAGTACTTC

size: .
D: .
J: TRBJ1-2
V: TRBV28
length: 15
CDR3: CASSLSGVANYGYTF
DNA: TGTGCCAGCAGTTTAAGCGGAGTAGCTAACTATGGCTACACCTTC

size: once
D: .
J: TRBJ2-6
V: TRBV18
length: 15
CDR3: CASSPGETRANVLTF
DNA: TGTGCCAGCTCACCGGGCGAGACGAGGGCCAACGTCCTGACTTTC

size: .
D: .
J: TRBJ1-5
V: TRBV7-2
length: 13
CDR3: CASSAGFGQPQHF
DNA: TGTGCCAGCAGCGCAGGGTTCGGTCAGCCCCAGCATTTT

size: .
D: .
J: TRBJ2-2
V: TRBV5-1
length: 19
CDR3: CASSPAWQGFVPNTGELFF
DNA: TGCGCCAGCAGCCCCGCCTGGCAGGGTTTTGTTCCGAACACCGGGGAGCTGTTTTTT

size: .
D: TRBD2
J: TRBJ2-7
V: TRBV28
length: 15
CDR3: CASRGNRLAGYEQYF
DNA: TGTGCCAGCAGAGGAAATAGACTAGCAGGCTACGAGCAGTACTTC

size: .
D: TRBD2
J: TRBJ2-3
V: TRBV10-3
length: 17
CDR3: CAMANSGTSGAGDTQYF
DNA: TGTGCCATGGCAAACTCCGGGACTAGCGGGGCTGGAGATACGCAGTATTTT

size: .
D: .
J: TRBJ2-7
V: TRBV28
length: 14
CDR3: CASSLAGYPGEQYF
DNA: TGTGCCAGCAGTTTAGCGGGGTACCCCGGCGAGCAGTACTTC

size: once
D: .
J: TRBJ2-3
V: TRBV7-2
length: 14
CDR3: CASSPTRGTDTQYF
DNA: TGTGCCAGCAGCCCCACCCGCGGGACAGATACGCAGTATTTT

size: .
D: TRBD1
J: TRBJ2-7
V: TRBV9
length: 15
CDR3: CASSVGGDRGHEQYF
DNA: TGTGCCAGCAGCGTAGGCGGGGACAGGGGGCACGAGCAGTACTTC

size: once
D: .
J: TRBJ2-1
V: TRBV5-1
length: 17
CDR3: CASSHGITRGSYNEQFF
DNA: TGCGCCAGCAGCCACGGAATCACCCGGGGGTCCTACAATGAGCAGTTCTTC

size: .
D: .
J: TRBJ1-1
V: TRBV5-4
length: 15
CDR3: CASSHMDGQNTEAFF
DNA: TGTGCCAGCAGCCACATGGACGGACAAAACACTGAAGCTTTCTTT

size: .
D: .
J: TRBJ2-5
V: TRBV23-1
length: 14
CDR3: CASSQSGGQETQYF
DNA: TGCGCCAGCAGTCAATCAGGGGGCCAAGAGACCCAGTACTTC

size: .
D: TRBD1
J: TRBJ1-1
V: TRBV11-2
length: 18
CDR3: CASSPRTGSTFWDTEAFF
DNA: TGTGCCAGCAGCCCCCGGACAGGGTCCACCTTTTGGGACACTGAAGCTTTCTTT

size: .
D: .
J: TRBJ1-5
V: TRBV10-3
length: 13
CDR3: CAITEFSNQPQHF
DNA: TGTGCCATCACGGAGTTTAGCAATCAGCCCCAGCATTTT

size: .
D: TRBD1
J: TRBJ1-1
V: TRBV13
length: 15
CDR3: CASSLGATGVAEAFF
DNA: TGTGCCAGCAGCTTAGGGGCAACAGGGGTGGCTGAAGCTTTCTTT

size: .
D: .
J: TRBJ1-1
V: TRBV19
length: 14
CDR3: CASSKTTGDTEAFF
DNA: TGTGCCAGTAGTAAAACGACGGGGGACACTGAAGCTTTCTTT

size: once
D: TRBD1
J: TRBJ1-3
V: TRBV2
length: 15
CDR3: CASNRDSASGNTIYF
DNA: TGTGCCAGCAACCGGGACAGTGCATCTGGAAACACCATATATTTT

size: .
D: TRBD2
J: TRBJ2-1
V: TRBV2
length: 14
CDR3: CAIQTSGRSGEQFF
DNA: TGTGCCATCCAGACTAGCGGGAGGTCAGGTGAGCAGTTCTTC

size: .
D: TRBD2
J: TRBJ2-3
V: TRBV7-8
length: 15
CDR3: CASSRGRGGPDTQYF
DNA: TGTGCCAGCAGCCGTGGGCGGGGGGGACCCGATACGCAGTATTTT

size: .
D: .
J: TRBJ2-6
V: TRBV6-1
length: 16
CDR3: CASSVDTASGANVLTF
DNA: TGTGCCAGCAGTGTAGACACCGCCTCTGGGGCCAACGTCCTGACTTTC

size: .
D: .
J: TRBJ1-2
V: TRBV10-3
length: 17
CDR3: CAISVSQGPKANYGYTF
DNA: TGTGCCATCAGTGTTTCGCAGGGGCCCAAAGCTAACTATGGCTACACCTTC

size: .
D: .
J: TRBJ1-1
V: TRBV18
length: 13
CDR3: CASSRQENTEAFF
DNA: TGTGCCAGCTCACGGCAGGAGAACACTGAAGCTTTCTTT

size: .
D: .
J: TRBJ2-3
V: TRBV6-1
length: 12
CDR3: CASSEGGRTQYF
DNA: TGTGCCAGCAGTGAAGGGGGGCGGACGCAGTATTTT

size: .
D: TRBD1
J: TRBJ1-5
V: TRBV6-5
length: 14
CDR3: CASRQGNSNQPQHF
DNA: TGTGCCAGCAGACAGGGGAATAGCAATCAGCCCCAGCATTTT

size: .
D: .
J: TRBJ2-3
V: TRBV29-1
length: 13
CDR3: CSVEALLTQNRYF
DNA: TGCAGCGTTGAAGCTCTGCTCACACAGAACAGGTATTTT

size: .
D: .
J: TRBJ1-6
V: TRBV27
length: 16
CDR3: CASSFFQGMYNSPLHF
DNA: TGTGCCAGCAGTTTTTTCCAGGGGATGTATAATTCACCCCTCCACTTT

size: .
D: .
J: TRBJ2-1
V: TRBV6-4
length: 15
CDR3: CASSVGQGPYNEQFF
DNA: TGTGCCAGCAGTGTGGGGCAGGGCCCCTACAATGAGCAGTTCTTC

size: .
D: TRBD1
J: TRBJ1-6
V: TRBV14
length: 19
CDR3: CASSQEPQTLDRGNSPLHF
DNA: TGTGCCAGCAGCCAAGAACCCCAAACGCTGGACAGGGGCAATTCACCCCTCCACTTT

size: .
D: .
J: TRBJ1-2
V: TRBV29-1
length: 14
CDR3: CSVGAEDPKGGYTF
DNA: TGCAGCGTGGGGGCTGAGGACCCAAAAGGAGGCTACACCTTC

size: .
D: TRBD1
J: TRBJ1-1
V: TRBV7-3
length: 16
CDR3: CASDLGQAPLNTEAFF
DNA: TGTGCCAGCGACTTGGGACAGGCACCTTTGAACACTGAAGCTTTCTTT

size: .
D: TRBD1
J: TRBJ2-7
V: TRBV10-3
length: 14
CDR3: CAISAGTGPYEQYF
DNA: TGTGCCATCAGTGCCGGGACAGGGCCCTACGAGCAGTACTTC

size: medium-sized
D: TRBD2
J: TRBJ2-3
V: TRBV29-1
length: 14
CDR3: CSVAGTSGVDTQYF
DNA: TGCAGCGTCGCCGGGACTAGCGGGGTGGATACGCAGTATTTT

size: .
D: TRBD2
J: TRBJ2-3
V: TRBV7-3
length: 15
CDR3: CASTGSGGPTDTQYF
DNA: TGTGCCAGCACCGGTAGCGGGGGACCCACAGATACGCAGTATTTT

size: .
D: TRBD1
J: TRBJ2-1
V: TRBV6-5
length: 15
CDR3: CASSSTGGAYNEQFF
DNA: TGTGCCAGCAGTTCGACAGGGGGAGCCTACAATGAGCAGTTCTTC

size: few
D: .
J: TRBJ1-1
V: TRBV5-8
length: 13
CDR3: CASSLNSLHEAFF
DNA: TGTGCCAGCAGCTTGAACAGCCTCCATGAAGCTTTCTTT

size: .
D: TRBD2
J: TRBJ2-1
V: TRBV18
length: 15
CDR3: CASSPPSGGLNEQFF
DNA: TGTGCCAGCTCACCACCTAGCGGGGGGTTAAATGAGCAGTTCTTC

size: .
D: .
J: TRBJ2-7
V: TRBV21-1
length: 14
CDR3: CASSKDPVSGEQYF
DNA: TGTGCCAGCAGCAAAGATCCGGTCTCGGGCGAGCAGTACTTC

size: once
D: .
J: TRBJ1-3
V: TRBV9
length: 15
CDR3: CASSVSSGAGNTIYF
DNA: TGTGCCAGCAGCGTGAGCTCGGGAGCTGGAAACACCATATATTTT

size: .
D: TRBD2
J: TRBJ2-7
V: TRBV29-1
length: 15
CDR3: CSVEGSAGGVYEQYF
DNA: TGCAGCGTTGAAGGTTCAGCGGGAGGGGTTTACGAGCAGTACTTC

size: .
D: .
J: TRBJ1-2
V: TRBV6-5
length: 15
CDR3: CASSYSLGSEHGYTF
DNA: TGTGCCAGCAGTTACTCCCTCGGCAGCGAGCATGGCTACACCTTC

size: .
D: .
J: TRBJ2-1
V: TRBV28
length: 13
CDR3: CASSLSGNNEQFF
DNA: TGTGCCAGCAGTTTGTCCGGTAACAATGAGCAGTTCTTC

size: .
D: TRBD1
J: TRBJ1-5
V: TRBV7-2
length: 14
CDR3: CASSPQGRGEPQHF
DNA: TGTGCCAGCAGCCCACAGGGGCGCGGGGAGCCCCAGCATTTT

size: .
D: TRBD2
J: TRBJ2-7
V: TRBV7-8
length: 15
CDR3: CASSLRLAGGYEQYF
DNA: TGTGCCAGCAGCTTGAGACTAGCGGGAGGGTACGAGCAGTACTTC

size: .
D: TRBD1
J: TRBJ1-3
V: TRBV4-2
length: 15
CDR3: CASSQTGSPGNTIYF
DNA: TGTGCCAGCAGCCAGACAGGGTCCCCTGGAAACACCATATATTTT

size: .
D: .
J: TRBJ2-5
V: TRBV11-2
length: 11
CDR3: CASSPGETQYF
DNA: TGTGCCAGCAGTCCGGGGGAGACCCAGTACTTC

size: .
D: .
J: TRBJ1-1
V: TRBV19
length: 16
CDR3: CASSIDGTGRGTEAFF
DNA: TGTGCCAGTAGTATAGACGGTACAGGGAGGGGCACTGAAGCTTTCTTT

size: .
D: TRBD1
J: TRBJ1-1
V: TRBV7-8
length: 13
CDR3: CASSSRQGAEAFF
DNA: TGTGCCAGCAGCTCGCGACAGGGCGCTGAAGCTTTCTTT

size: .
D: TRBD2
J: TRBJ2-7
V: TRBV30
length: 15
CDR3: CAWSEWGLAGGEQYF
DNA: TGTGCCTGGAGCGAATGGGGACTAGCGGGAGGGGAGCAGTACTTC